This T cell receptor (beta chain) was recovered during a study of T cell repertoires in cytomegalovirus infection. For the study at large: Recently described HLA-C-restricted plus well-studied HLA-B-restricted CMV epitopes were used. Study-wide findings and caveats: Ex vivo, HLA-C-restricted CMV-specific TCR beta clonotypes prevailed over the rest of the response.

Trimming left V 6 bases short and J 0 bases short, with 15 bases between. The CDR3 sequence is 16 residues long. Germline lookup yields CDR1 MNHEY and CDR2 SVGEGT. TCRdb itself ran the reads through MiXCR, one entry per CDR3 protein. The table lists 110,000 to 150,000 distinct CDR3 sequences, around 30% of them singletons. This clonotype was seen more than once but under ten times. What it binds is not known. The sequence came from a human donor in good health (CMV status not recorded). Some clones in this sample may be carry-over from other donors' samples. The specimen was CD8+ T cells from cultured PBMCs, collected from culture after CMV antigen stimulation. The chain recombines TRBV6-2 or TRBV6-3 with TRBJ2-1; D call uncertain. The DNA for the CDR3 is TGTGCCAGCAGCTATACTGTGGATAGCTCCTACAATGAGCAGTTCTTC. It yields the protein CASSYTVDSSYNEQFF.